This T cell receptor beta chain was sequenced in a study of cytomegalovirus exposure and HLA in healthy donors. The CDR3 sequence is 16 residues long. Germline V CDR1 and CDR2: MRHNA, SNTAGT. V gave up 2 bases and J gave up 5 bases; unmatched junction bases: 11. General observations from the study: In vitro work confirmed that a few CMV-associated chains recognize CMV antigens. High sensitivity and specificity were reportedly achieved when the classifier diagnosed cytomegalovirus status. Cytomegalovirus-associated TCR beta chains were listed, numbering over 150.

Points on this clone: Its specificity is unknown.

The method was immunoSEQ multiplex PCR; TCRdb's version includes in-frame clones alone and lacks a portion of them. The data show 100,000 to 150,000 clones, 85% to 95% seen once. The gene calls are TRBV6-4 and TRBJ1-1; 7 bases are a match to TRBD1. The sample comprised PBMCs. The sequence was obtained from a woman aged 18-35 years in good health and CMV-seronegative. CDR3: CASSDLPGEGATEAFF. CDR3 coding DNA: TGTGCCAGCAGTGACCTACCCGGTGAGGGGGCGACTGAAGCTTTCTTT.